The rows below give T cell receptor beta chains drawn from one sample of a study of blood T cell repertoires in COVID-19. Sequencing was performed with immunoSEQ multiplex PCR; in TCRdb, only in-frame clones are kept and a portion is missing. There are fewer than 250,000 clones in the sample; approximately 85% occur only once, and about 0.91% lies in the top ten. Sample: peripheral blood. These receptor sequences come from a man aged 40-49 years with acute or convalescent COVID-19. Both conserved end residues are part of each CDR3. Fields, in order: J gene, V gene, clone size, D gene, CDR3 DNA, CDR3 protein. The D gene is left open where the match is weak. Size is omitted from some rows. Given values are once, few, many or a class for expanded clones.

j_call: TRBJ1-5; v_call: TRBV5-5; clone_size: NA; d_call: NA; cdr3_nt: TGTGCCAGCAGCTTGACAGGGCTAAGCAATCAGCCCCAGCATTTT; cdr3_aa: CASSLTGLSNQPQHF
j_call: TRBJ1-6; v_call: TRBV4-1; clone_size: NA; d_call: TRBD1; cdr3_nt: TGCGCCAGCAGCCAAGTTCAGGGGGAATCACCCCTCCACTTT; cdr3_aa: CASSQVQGESPLHF
j_call: TRBJ2-1; v_call: TRBV4-2; clone_size: NA; d_call: TRBD2; cdr3_nt: TGTGCCAGCAGCCAAAGCCCACTAGCGGGGGCTAACAATGAGCAGTTCTTC; cdr3_aa: CASSQSPLAGANNEQFF
j_call: TRBJ2-3; v_call: TRBV9; clone_size: NA; d_call: TRBD2; cdr3_nt: TGTGCCAGCAGCTCGGGACTAGCGGGGGGACTCACAGATACGCAGTATTTT; cdr3_aa: CASSSGLAGGLTDTQYF
j_call: TRBJ2-7; v_call: TRBV6-2/TRBV6-3; clone_size: NA; d_call: TRBD2; cdr3_nt: TGTGCCAGCAGTTACATTCCTACGACTAGCGGGCGGAACTACGAGCAGTACTTC; cdr3_aa: CASSYIPTTSGRNYEQYF
j_call: TRBJ2-7; v_call: TRBV14; clone_size: few; d_call: NA; cdr3_nt: TGTGCCAGCAGCCAAGATCCGGGTAGCTCCTACGAGCAGTACTTC; cdr3_aa: CASSQDPGSSYEQYF
j_call: TRBJ2-5; v_call: TRBV11-2; clone_size: NA; d_call: TRBD2; cdr3_nt: TGTGCCAGCAACATACTAGCGTTCCCAGAGACCCAGTACTTC; cdr3_aa: CASNILAFPETQYF
j_call: TRBJ1-3; v_call: TRBV28; clone_size: NA; d_call: TRBD1; cdr3_nt: TGTGCCAGCAGCCGGGACAGCAGAAACACCATATATTTT; cdr3_aa: CASSRDSRNTIYF
j_call: TRBJ1-4; v_call: TRBV28; clone_size: NA; d_call: TRBD1; cdr3_nt: TGTGCCAGCAGTTCCCCGGAGACAGGGTCAATAACTAATGAAAAACTGTTTTTT; cdr3_aa: CASSSPETGSITNEKLFF
j_call: TRBJ1-6; v_call: TRBV11-1; clone_size: NA; d_call: TRBD1; cdr3_nt: TGTGCCAGCAGCCCTGCGGGACAGGGGAATTCACCCCTCCACTTT; cdr3_aa: CASSPAGQGNSPLHF
j_call: TRBJ2-7; v_call: TRBV27; clone_size: NA; d_call: NA; cdr3_nt: TGTGCCAGCACCCCACGGGCGGGCTACGAGCAGTACTTC; cdr3_aa: CASTPRAGYEQYF
j_call: TRBJ1-1; v_call: TRBV11-2; clone_size: NA; d_call: NA; cdr3_nt: TGTGCCAGCAGCCACCCGGGAGACACTGAAGCTTTCTTT; cdr3_aa: CASSHPGDTEAFF
j_call: TRBJ2-1; v_call: TRBV7-2; clone_size: NA; d_call: TRBD2; cdr3_nt: TGTGCCAGCAGCTTGCGGACTAGCGGATTCTCCTACAATGAGCAGTTCTTC; cdr3_aa: CASSLRTSGFSYNEQFF
j_call: TRBJ1-2; v_call: TRBV12-3/TRBV12-4; clone_size: NA; d_call: TRBD1; cdr3_nt: TGTGCCAGCAGTTTTGGGGGACAGGATGGCTACACCTTC; cdr3_aa: CASSFGGQDGYTF
j_call: TRBJ2-1; v_call: TRBV6-5; clone_size: NA; d_call: NA; cdr3_nt: TGTGCCAGCAGTTACTCCGGTAGCGTGGGCGATGAGCAGTTCTTC; cdr3_aa: CASSYSGSVGDEQFF
j_call: TRBJ2-7; v_call: TRBV6-1; clone_size: NA; d_call: TRBD1; cdr3_nt: TGTGCCAGCAGTGAACGCCGGGACAGCCACGAGCAGTACTTC; cdr3_aa: CASSERRDSHEQYF
j_call: TRBJ2-5; v_call: TRBV5-1; clone_size: once; d_call: TRBD2; cdr3_nt: TGCGCCAGCAGCTTAGGCGGGGGGCAAGAGACCCAGTACTTC; cdr3_aa: CASSLGGGQETQYF
j_call: TRBJ1-2; v_call: TRBV28; clone_size: NA; d_call: NA; cdr3_nt: TGTGCCATCGCGGGGGTACCCCCATTCCTCTATGGCTACACCTTC; cdr3_aa: CAIAGVPPFLYGYTF
j_call: TRBJ2-1; v_call: TRBV21-1; clone_size: NA; d_call: NA; cdr3_nt: TGTGCCAGCAGCAAACGTCGAGACAGGGTCCGACTAGCGGACTACAATGAGCAGTTCTTC; cdr3_aa: CASSKRRDRVRLADYNEQFF
j_call: TRBJ1-1; v_call: TRBV15; clone_size: NA; d_call: NA; cdr3_nt: TGTGCCACCAGCAGAGATTCAGGGTCTGAAGCTTTCTTT; cdr3_aa: CATSRDSGSEAFF
j_call: TRBJ1-3; v_call: TRBV18; clone_size: NA; d_call: NA; cdr3_nt: TGTGCCAGCTCACCTTTGACAGGCTTGAGCTCTGGAAACACCATATATTTT; cdr3_aa: CASSPLTGLSSGNTIYF
j_call: TRBJ2-3; v_call: TRBV12-5; clone_size: NA; d_call: TRBD2; cdr3_nt: TGTGCTAGTGGTTTTGGGACTAGCGGAAAAGATACGCAGTATTTT; cdr3_aa: CASGFGTSGKDTQYF
j_call: TRBJ1-1; v_call: TRBV18; clone_size: NA; d_call: NA; cdr3_nt: TGTGCCAGCTCACCAAGACAGGCCGGTGGGGACACTGAAGCTTTCTTT; cdr3_aa: CASSPRQAGGDTEAFF
j_call: TRBJ2-1; v_call: TRBV27; clone_size: NA; d_call: NA; cdr3_nt: TGTGCCAGCAGTTTAGGGGCAGACGAGCAGTTCTTC; cdr3_aa: CASSLGADEQFF
j_call: TRBJ2-7; v_call: TRBV10-1; clone_size: NA; d_call: TRBD1; cdr3_nt: TGCGCCAGCAGTTCTGACAGGGATACCCCCTACGAGCAGTACTTC; cdr3_aa: CASSSDRDTPYEQYF
j_call: TRBJ1-6; v_call: TRBV19; clone_size: NA; d_call: TRBD1; cdr3_nt: TGTGCCAGTAGTATGGTAGGACAGGGGAATTCACCCCTCCACTTT; cdr3_aa: CASSMVGQGNSPLHF